This T cell receptor (beta chain) was sequenced during a study of control samples from healthy donors and cancer patients. Sequenced by immunoSEQ multiplex PCR; TCRdb stores in-frame clones only, minus some. Of 150,000 to 200,000 clones listed, approximately 94% are singletons. The germline gives CDR1 SGHNT, CDR2 YENEEA. This CDR3 is 18 amino acids long. Trimming pared 5 bases from V and 1 base from J, leaving 18 bases between. The clonotype was recovered from a woman between 35 and 50 years old in good health. This sequence joins TRBV11-3 and TRBJ2-6, with no clear D. Sequencing was carried out using blood. CDR3 region: CASSPGSGRESGANVLTF. CDR3 sequence (DNA): TGTGCCAGCAGCCCCGGGTCCGGTAGGGAATCTGGGGCCAACGTCCTGACTTTC.